The 12 T cell receptor beta chains reported below all come from one sample, sequenced in a study of blood T cell repertoires in COVID-19. The data were produced by immunoSEQ multiplex PCR, yet TCRdb's version contains in-frame clones alone and is incomplete. The table has a few hundred thousand clones, about nine tenths seen once; the top ten hold roughly a tenth. The specimen was PBMCs or T cells enriched from blood (not recorded which). These receptors came from a woman aged 18-29 years who had recovered from COVID-19.

The chain joins TRBV7-3 to TRBJ1-4; no clear D. V lost 5 bases and J 5 bases, leaving 18 bases between the germline ends. This CDR3 is 16 amino acids long. In germline, CDR1 is SGHTA, CDR2 FQGTGA. CDR3 amino acids: CASSPHPRGRNEKLFF. In DNA form, the CDR3 reads TGTGCCAGCAGCCCCCACCCGCGGGGTAGGAATGAAAAACTGTTTTTT.

The rearrangement uses TRBV5-1 and TRBJ1-1, with 7 positions matching TRBD1. Trimming cost V 4 bases and J 1 base; bases outside gene matches: 4. Germline V lookup: CDR1 SGHRS, CDR2 YFSETQ. The CDR3 consists of 14 residues. Here the CDR3 reads CASSPRGENTEAFF. For the CDR3, the DNA is TGCGCCAGCAGCCCCAGGGGGGAGAACACTGAAGCTTTCTTT.

The chain employs TRBV11-2 and TRBJ2-2, with 8 bases aligning to TRBD1. CDR1 is SGHAT and CDR2 is FQNNGV in the germline V gene. V shed 0 bases and J 6 bases; nucleotides not matched to a gene: 9. The CDR3 length is 17 residues. CDR3 loop: CASSLEARTGSPGELFF. The CDR3 DNA reads TGTGCCAGCAGCTTAGAGGCACGGACAGGGAGTCCCGGGGAGCTGTTTTTT.

V is TRBV18 and J is TRBJ1-2; unclear D gene. Germline lookup yields CDR1 KGHSH and CDR2 LQKENI. The CDR3 has 13 residues. Trimming removed 3 bases from V and 8 bases from J, with 13 bases in between. CDR3 sequence reads: CASSPTSDFGYTF. CDR3 bases: TGTGCCAGCTCACCGACGAGTGACTTCGGCTACACCTTC.

V is TRBV19 and J is TRBJ1-2; D is possibly TRBD1 (6 bases). Germline assignment: CDR1 LNHDA and CDR2 SQIVND (reference sequence). Trimming shortened V by 1 base and J by 5 bases, and 14 bases separated the two germline ends. The CDR3 spans 15 residues. CDR3 DNA sequence: TGTGCCAGTAGTATAGCAGGGGCGCGAGGGTATGGCTACACCTTC. This sequence encodes CASSIAGARGYGYTF.

The chain couples TRBV2 to TRBJ1-6; 11 nucleotides align to TRBD1. The CDR3 is made up of 14 amino acids. J was trimmed by 10 bases and V by 3 bases; bases with no gene match: 2. Germline CDR1 reads SNHLY; CDR2 reads FYNNEI. CDR3 bases: TGTGCCAGCAGTGAGGACAGGGGGCAGTCACCCCTCCACTTT. This translates into CASSEDRGQSPLHF.

V and J are TRBV3-1 (or the pseudogene TRBV3-2) and TRBJ1-2, with D maybe TRBD1 (6 bases). The ends were cut back, 4 bases at V and 6 bases at J, with 18 bases in the middle. CDR3 size: 15 residues. CDR1 is LGHDT and CDR2 is YNNKEL in the germline V gene (reference sequence). The CDR3 loop is CASSPSHGGADGYTF. The CDR3 coding sequence is TGTGCCAGCAGCCCGTCCCATGGGGGGGCAGATGGCTACACCTTC.

V usage is TRBV19 and J usage is TRBJ2-2; D perhaps matches TRBD1 (5 bases). Trimming cost V 3 bases and J 5 bases, with 10 bases left between them. The CDR3 extends over 14 amino acids. Germline assignment: CDR1 LNHDA and CDR2 SQIVND (reference sequence). CDR3 in DNA: TGTGCCAGTAGTATCTCCAGGGTAACCGGGGAGCTGTTTTTT. This translates into CASSISRVTGELFF.

V usage is TRBV19 and J usage is TRBJ1-2, with 8 bases fitting TRBD1. After removal of 10 bases from V and 0 bases from J, the junction contained 22 bases not matched to a gene. The CDR3 has 19 amino acids. Germline V gene lookup returns CDR1 LNHDA and CDR2 SQIVND (reference sequence). In DNA, the CDR3 is TGTGCCACGTACTGGGCGACAGGGGACCACACTCGACCTAACTATGGCTACACCTTC. This translates into CATYWATGDHTRPNYGYTF. The full variable domain, its missing parts supplied by reference TRBV19 and TRBJ1-2, is DGGITQSPKYLFRKEGQNVTLSCEQNLNHDAMYWYRQDPGQGLRLIYYSQIVNDFQKGDIAEGYSVSREKKESFPLTVTSAQKNPTAFYLCATYWATGDHTRPNYGYTFGSGTRLTVV.

This chain joins TRBV19 and TRBJ1-1; 8 bases are a match to TRBD1. The CDR3 runs 16 residues. Germline V lookup: CDR1 LNHDA, CDR2 SQIVND (reference sequence). The V segment lost 7 bases and the J segment 2 bases; nucleotides outside the gene matches: 12. Here the CDR3 DNA reads TGTGCCAGTAACTTAGGACAGGGCTTTGGTAACACTGAAGCTTTCTTT. Residues: CASNLGQGFGNTEAFF.

This chain connects TRBV12-3 or TRBV12-4 to TRBJ1-1; D gene uncertain. The CDR3 consists of 13 residues. V lost 4 bases and J lost 7, with 13 bases in between. In DNA form, the CDR3 reads TGTGCCAGCAGTTATCAGCTGGGCGTTGAAGCTTTCTTT. As protein: CASSYQLGVEAFF.

J is TRBJ2-7 and V is TRBV5-5, with TRBD2 identical over 9 bases. J lost 3 bases, V lost 1 base, and 11 bases had no gene match. The CDR3 is 17 residues long. Looked up from germline, CDR1 is SGHKS and CDR2 is YYEKEE (reference sequence). The CDR3 loop reads CASSLRGIAGDYYEQYF. The CDR3 DNA follows: TGTGCCAGCAGCTTGAGGGGGATAGCGGGAGATTACTACGAGCAGTACTTC.